The 6 T cell receptor beta chains reported below all come from one sample, sequenced in a study of blood T cells in healthy people across ages. Through a sample-barcoded 5' primer and a J-beta primer mix, a second PCR was run for roughly 7 to 11 cycles. One entry per CDR3 protein results from TCRdb running MiXCR on the 5' RACE reads. The sample lists about 1,400,000 distinct CDR3 sequences; roughly 60% were seen once. Material: blood. The receptors originated from a man younger than 30 in good health.

V is TRBV27 and J is TRBJ1-2; no definite D call. The CDR3 loop spans 15 amino acids. Between the trimmed V and J ends, which lost 2 bases and 4 bases, there was a span of 14 bases. Germline lookup yields CDR1 MNHEY and CDR2 SMNVEV (reference sequence). The CDR3 is CASSLKRPGIYGYTF. CDR3 sequence (DNA): TGTGCCAGCAGTTTAAAGCGGCCGGGGATCTATGGCTACACCTTC.

The chain has TRBV4-2 and TRBJ2-4; a possible D gene is TRBD2 (5 bases). This CDR3 has 13 residues. Deletions cut 2 bases from V and 5 bases from J, with 7 bases between. Germline CDR1 and CDR2: LGHNA and YNFKEQ. CDR3 in DNA: TGTGCCAGCAGCCAACTAGCAGAAAACATTCAGTACTTC. This gives the protein CASSQLAENIQYF.

V and J are TRBV20-1 and TRBJ2-4, with a weak D call TRBD1 (6 bases). CDR3 size: 17 residues. The V end was cut by 0 bases, the J end by 0 bases, with 15 bases between. Per the germline V gene, CDR1 is DFQATT and CDR2 is SNEGSKA (reference sequence). CDR3 residues: CSARDYNTGLAKNIQYF. For the CDR3, the DNA is TGCAGTGCTAGAGACTATAATACAGGGCTAGCCAAAAACATTCAGTACTTC.

The V gene is TRBV7-2, the J gene TRBJ2-1; D unresolved. This CDR3 contains 15 residues. Trimming pared 7 bases from V and 0 bases from J, leaving 13 bases between. In germline, CDR1 is SGHTA, CDR2 FQGNSA. The CDR3 nucleotides are TGTGCCAGCACCAATTTAGTGAACTCCTACAATGAGCAGTTCTTC. Translation: CASTNLVNSYNEQFF.

This clonotype showed up just a few times. The gene calls are TRBV27 and TRBJ1-1; D unresolved. The CDR3 loop spans 15 amino acids. CDR1 MNHEY and CDR2 SMNVEV come from the germline V gene (reference sequence). Trimming took off 3 bases at V and 1 base at J, with 12 bases between the two ends. In DNA, the CDR3 is TGTGCCAGCAGTTTCAGATGGGAGGGGAACACTGAAGCTTTCTTT. Its translation: CASSFRWEGNTEAFF.

The V call is TRBV6-5, the J call TRBJ2-2; D gene ambiguous. In germline, CDR1 is MNHEY, CDR2 SVGAGI. The CDR3 sequence is 12 residues long. Trimming cost V 6 bases and J 6 bases, with 8 bases left between them. CDR3 sequence reads: CASSPAAGELFF. CDR3 DNA: TGTGCCAGCAGCCCGGCTGCCGGGGAGCTGTTTTTT.